This TCR beta chain was identified in a study of cytomegalovirus exposure and HLA in healthy donors. Points from the study as a whole: The study had only CMV serostatus as immune exposure information. A later analysis linked 15,000 to 20,000 TCR beta sequences to HLA alleles at 0.05 false discovery rate.

Nominally healthy donors provided the samples, though records likely missed some immune exposures. Amplification used 60 Vbeta primers and 13 Jbeta primers. Clones were sequenced by immunoSEQ multiplex PCR, and TCRdb holds only the in-frame ones, with some missing. The sample lists 170,000 or so clones; 84% were seen once. The sample holds one count of this clone. Its specificity is not known. The TCR was taken from a boy aged 2 to 9 in good health and CMV-seronegative. The sample was PBMCs.

CDR3 amino acids: CASTPTTGTYGYTF. CDR3 nucleotides: TGTGCCAGCACACCGACGACAGGGACCTATGGCTACACCTTC. The chain employs TRBV7-9 and TRBJ1-2; TRBD1 agrees at 7 bases. J lost 4 bases, V lost 7 bases, and 9 bases had no gene match. CDR1 SEHNR and CDR2 FQNEAQ come from the germline V gene (reference sequence). CDR3 length: 14 amino acids.